This T cell receptor (beta chain) was retrieved from a study of CD8+ T cells in alopecia areata. About the research overall: Patients in the study were on tofacitinib for 6 to 18 months, then off it for 6 months.

Regarding the study as a whole: Lesional scalp, notably in alopecia totalis/universalis, had clonality above that of normal scalp. Uncertainty about whether baseline CD8+ expansion is linked to response remains, with one nonresponder.

RNA extraction and reverse transcription yielded cDNA as sequencing template. Produced via immunoSEQ multiplex PCR; TCRdb's table is partial and in-frame only. Here the sample spans around 270,000 clones, about three fifths being singletons. On this clone: Its antigen is unidentified.

As to treatment: oral pan-JAK inhibitor, 5-10 mg twice daily. Sequencing was performed on CD4+ T cells sorted from blood, taken at week 24, from a patient treated with tofacitinib. The TCR was taken from a human donor with alopecia areata.

This CDR3 is CASTESLTAYEQYF. The CDR3 coding sequence is TGCGCCAGCACCGAGTCGTTGACCGCCTACGAGCAGTACTTC. The J gene is TRBJ2-7, the V gene TRBV5-1; D not resolved. CDR3 length: 14 residues. Trimming pared 6 bases from V and 2 bases from J, leaving 15 bases between. Germline V gene lookup returns CDR1 SGHRS and CDR2 YFSETQ.